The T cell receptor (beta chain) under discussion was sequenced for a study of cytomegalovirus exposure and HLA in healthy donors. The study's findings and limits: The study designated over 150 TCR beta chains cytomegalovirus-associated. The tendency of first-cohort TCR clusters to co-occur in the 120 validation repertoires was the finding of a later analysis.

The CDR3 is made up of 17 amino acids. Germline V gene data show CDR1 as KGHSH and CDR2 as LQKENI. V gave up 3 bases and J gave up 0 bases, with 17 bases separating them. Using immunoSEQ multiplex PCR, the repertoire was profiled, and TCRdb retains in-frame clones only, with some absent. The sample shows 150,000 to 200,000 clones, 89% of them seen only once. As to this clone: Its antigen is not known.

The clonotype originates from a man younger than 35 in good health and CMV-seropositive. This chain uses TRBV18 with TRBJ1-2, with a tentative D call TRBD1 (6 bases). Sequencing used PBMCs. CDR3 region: CASSPNSGTLTNYGYTF. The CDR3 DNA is TGTGCCAGCTCACCGAACTCCGGGACACTTACTAACTATGGCTACACCTTC.